This T cell receptor (beta chain) emerged from a study of CD8+CD57+ T cells in acquired aplastic anemia. For the study at large: The average for DNA from sorted CD4+ and CD8+ cells was 3 to 3.5 ug. Overall study findings and caveats: In common between the patients and the controls were around 29 CD8+ CDR3 sequences.

In patients chosen for sequencing, flow cytometry had shown CD8+CD57+ cell expansion. Each patient had severe acquired aplastic anemia. No therapy had been given to the patients at the time of blood sampling. A note on this clonotype: What it binds is unknown.

TCR beta VDJ and CDR3 profiles were obtained from a genomic DNA template. TCRdb passed the reads through MiXCR, listing each CDR3 protein once. The data contain over 150,000 distinct CDR3 sequences, around 75% of them singletons. The V end was cut by 0 bases, the J end by 2 bases, with 8 bases between. The CDR3 is 15 residues long. Germline-derived CDR1 and CDR2 are MNHNS and SASEGT. This clonotype was sampled from a human donor with aplastic anemia. The sample taken for sequencing was sorted CD4+, CD8+, or CD8+CD57+ T cells (not recorded which) from PBMCs. The chain uses TRBV6-1 and TRBJ1-5, with no clear D. CDR3: CASSEARRGNQPQHF. In nucleotides, the CDR3 is TGTGCCAGCAGTGAAGCGAGGAGGGGCAATCAGCCCCAGCATTTT.